The 30 T cell receptor beta chains listed next were all sequenced from one sample in a study of T cell repertoires in cytomegalovirus infection. TCRdb independently ran MiXCR on the reads; one entry per CDR3 protein. Here the sample spans 55,000 to 85,000 distinct CDR3 sequences, 3% to 4% being singletons. The sample comprised PBMCs. These receptors were obtained from a human donor in good health (CMV status not recorded). Some clones in this sample may be carry-over from other donors' samples.

In its sample, this clonotype was seen many times. J is TRBJ2-1 and V is TRBV2; weak D call: TRBD2 (5 bases). The CDR3 spans 14 residues. V shed 6 bases and J shed 2 bases, with 11 bases lying between them. Germline loops: CDR1 SNHLY, CDR2 FYNNEI. The CDR3 is CASSTRVPYNEQFF. CDR3 nucleotides: TGTGCCAGCAGCACTAGGGTTCCCTACAATGAGCAGTTCTTC.

At least ten counts were recorded for this clonotype. The V call is TRBV28, the J call TRBJ1-2, with 10 bases matching TRBD1. The CDR3 length is 16 residues. Germline-derived CDR1 and CDR2 are MDHEN and SYDVKM. V lost 6 bases, J lost 1 base, and 8 bases stayed unmatched. The CDR3 reads CASSPGGTGVNYGYTF. CDR3 sequence (DNA): TGTGCCAGCAGCCCAGGGGGGACAGGGGTTAACTATGGCTACACCTTC.

This clonotype was detected many times. The chain uses TRBV19 and TRBJ1-1; no reliable D call. V was pared by 2 bases and J by 4 bases, with 17 bases between. The CDR3 runs to 16 residues. CDR1 is LNHDA and CDR2 is SQIVND in the germline V gene (reference sequence). CDR3 coding DNA: TGTGCCAGTAGTATAAATGGCTGGGGAGAAGGCACTGAAGCTTTCTTT. This gives the protein CASSINGWGEGTEAFF.

The chain couples TRBV7-8 to TRBJ2-1, with 9 nucleotides matching TRBD2. The germline V gene has CDR1 SGHVS and CDR2 FQNEAQ. The CDR3 sequence is 16 residues long. The J segment lost 7 bases and the V segment lost 0 bases, leaving 7 bases of the junction unmatched. The CDR3 nucleotides read TGTGCCAGCAGCTTAGCAATTAGCGGGAGACTAAATGAGCAGTTCTTC. Translated, it gives CASSLAISGRLNEQFF.

This clonotype showed up many times. This sequence joins TRBV5-6 and TRBJ2-5; no definite D call. The germline gives CDR1 SGHDT, CDR2 YYEEEE. With 0 bases removed from V and 7 bases from J, the gap between germline ends came to 7 bases. This CDR3 is 12 amino acids long. In DNA form, the CDR3 reads TGTGCCAGCAGCTTGGAAGGCGGGACCCAGTACTTC. This translates into CASSLEGGTQYF.

This clonotype was picked up many times. The chain recombines TRBV15 with TRBJ1-5; D may be TRBD1 (5 bases). V lost 0 bases, J lost 2 bases, and 11 bases lay in between. The CDR3 has 16 amino acids. Germline V gene lookup returns CDR1 LNHNV and CDR2 YYDKDF (reference sequence). DNA for the CDR3: TGTGCCACCAGCAGAGATAAGGAAGGGGGCAATCAGCCCCAGCATTTT. Translation: CATSRDKEGGNQPQHF.

The sample holds many counts of this clonotype. The chain uses TRBV11-2 and TRBJ2-1; TRBD1 matches at 9 bases. J lost 3 bases, V lost 5 bases, and 5 bases had no gene match. The germline CDR1 and CDR2 sequences are SGHAT and FQNNGV. The CDR3 is 15 amino acids. In nucleotides, the CDR3 is TGTGCCAGCAGCCCCCGGGACAGGGTCTACAATGAGCAGTTCTTC. Amino acid sequence: CASSPRDRVYNEQFF.

At least ten counts were recorded for this clonotype. CDR3 amino acids: CASSLRDFIYTEAFF. The CDR3 DNA follows: TGTGCCAGCAGTCTTAGGGATTTCATATACACTGAAGCTTTCTTT. V is TRBV7-8 and J is TRBJ1-1, with D unresolved. The CDR3 runs to 15 residues. The V gene lost 6 bases and the J gene lost 3 bases, with 17 bases spanning the gap. From germline, CDR1 is SGHVS and CDR2 FQNEAQ.

This clonotype was recorded at least ten times. The V and J genes are TRBV19 and TRBJ1-1; perhaps TRBD1 as D (6 bases). There are 15 residues in the CDR3. V dropped 7 bases and J dropped 3 bases, with 18 bases sitting between them. The germline V gene has CDR1 LNHDA and CDR2 SQIVND (reference sequence). In nucleotides, the CDR3 is TGTGCCAGTAAAGGCCTAACAGGGCAGGACACTGAAGCTTTCTTT. It specifies CASKGLTGQDTEAFF. The complete variable domain, with remaining parts taken from reference TRBV19 and TRBJ1-1, reads DGGITQSPKYLFRKEGQNVTLSCEQNLNHDAMYWYRQDPGQGLRLIYYSQIVNDFQKGDIAEGYSVSREKKESFPLTVTSAQKNPTAFYLCASKGLTGQDTEAFFGQGTRLTVV.

In this sample, this clonotype turned up a few times. The genes are TRBV20-1 and TRBJ2-7; 11 bases fit TRBD2. The V gene's germline CDR1 is DFQATT and CDR2 SNEGSKA (reference sequence). This CDR3 region has 14 residues. The V and J ends lost 6 bases and 4 bases, in that order; junction bases with no gene match: 8. The CDR3 DNA sequence: TGCAGTGCCAAGATAGCGGGAGGGCCTTACGAGCAGTACTTC. Translated, it gives CSAKIAGGPYEQYF.

This clonotype was observed at least ten times. The V call is TRBV7-2, the J call TRBJ1-2; unclear D gene. Germline CDR1 reads SGHTA; CDR2 reads FQGNSA. This CDR3 has 12 amino acids. Trimming pared 3 bases from V and 2 bases from J, leaving 4 bases between. CDR3 in amino acids: CASSFSNYGYTF. In DNA form, the CDR3 reads TGTGCCAGCAGCTTTTCAAACTATGGCTACACCTTC.

Remarks on this clonotype: A much bigger clone sits one base away, suggesting this may be a read error. V is TRBV7-2 and J is TRBJ1-1, with D tentatively TRBD1 (5 bases). Germline CDR1 is SGHTA and CDR2 is FQGNSA. This CDR3 has 15 amino acids. Trimming took 5 bases from V and 9 from J, leaving 22 bases between them. In DNA form, the CDR3 reads TGTGCCAGCAGCGTTTCTAGTCAGGGCACGAGGCAAGCTTTCTTT. Its translation: CASSVSSQGTRQAFF. The whole variable domain, remainder taken from reference TRBV7-2 and TRBJ1-1, is GAGVSQSPSNKVTEKGKDVELRCDPISGHTALYWYRQSLGQGLEFLIYFQGNSAPDKSGLPSDRFSAERTGGSVSTLTIQRTQQEDSAVYLCASSVSSQGTRQAFFGQGTRLTVV.

This clonotype was detected many times. V usage is TRBV7-6 and J usage is TRBJ2-1; D is possibly TRBD2 (6 bases). Per germline, CDR1 SGHVS and CDR2 FNYEAQ. V was trimmed by 5 bases and J by 7 bases, leaving 15 bases between them. There are 14 residues in the CDR3. The CDR3 protein is CASSRIGGANEQFF. DNA for the CDR3: TGTGCCAGCAGCCGCATTGGCGGGGCGAATGAGCAGTTCTTC.

This clonotype was picked up many times. The V call is TRBV29-1, the J call TRBJ2-5, with 11 positions matching TRBD1. From germline, CDR1 is SQVTM and CDR2 ANQGSEA. Trimming at V came to 3 bases and at J to 5 bases, leaving 5 bases not matched to a gene. This CDR3 contains 14 residues. The chain's CDR3 is CSVDWTGGAETQYF. The CDR3, as DNA: TGCAGCGTTGACTGGACAGGGGGCGCGGAGACCCAGTACTTC.

In its sample, this clonotype was seen many times. The chain employs TRBV7-2 and TRBJ1-1; weak D call: TRBD1 (5 bases). This CDR3 comprises 14 residues. V was pared by 8 bases and J by 0 bases, with 13 bases between. Looked up from germline, CDR1 is SGHTA and CDR2 is FQGNSA. The CDR3 sequence is CASFPGSLNTEAFF. The CDR3 nucleotides are TGTGCCAGCTTTCCAGGGTCCTTGAACACTGAAGCTTTCTTT.

This clonotype was seen repeatedly, ten times or more. The rearrangement uses TRBV12-3 or TRBV12-4 and TRBJ1-2; possible D gene TRBD1, 5 bases. Trimming cost V 7 bases and J 5 bases, with 20 bases left between them. CDR3 length: 15 amino acids. In DNA, the CDR3 is TGTGCCAGCACCCCCCGGGGGGGGGGGGGTTATGGCTACACCTTC. Translated: CASTPRGGGGYGYTF.

This clonotype was observed many times. This chain links TRBV7-6 with TRBJ2-2, with a weak D call TRBD1 (5 bases). The CDR3 spans 14 residues. V dropped 5 bases and J dropped 4 bases, with 11 bases sitting between them. CDR1 is SGHVS and CDR2 is FNYEAQ in the germline V gene. The CDR3 DNA reads as TGTGCCAGCAGCAACAGGACACCCACCGGGGAGCTGTTTTTT. It translates to CASSNRTPTGELFF.

The chain carries TRBV19 and TRBJ2-6; TRBD1 is a possible D gene (5 bases). The CDR3 is 16 residues long. V lost 5 bases to trimming and J lost 0 bases, with 11 bases between them. The V gene's germline CDR1 is LNHDA and CDR2 SQIVND (reference sequence). The CDR3 sequence is CASSQGTVSGANVLTF. In DNA, the CDR3 is TGTGCCAGTAGTCAGGGAACCGTCTCTGGGGCCAACGTCCTGACTTTC. Using reference TRBV19 and TRBJ2-6 for the parts outside the CDR3, the full variable domain is DGGITQSPKYLFRKEGQNVTLSCEQNLNHDAMYWYRQDPGQGLRLIYYSQIVNDFQKGDIAEGYSVSREKKESFPLTVTSAQKNPTAFYLCASSQGTVSGANVLTFGAGSRLTVL.

Many counts were recorded for this clonotype. V gene TRBV7-9 combines with J gene TRBJ2-6; D ambiguous. Germline CDR1 SEHNR, CDR2 FQNEAQ (reference sequence). This CDR3 has 17 amino acids. V lost 0 bases and J lost 0, with 9 bases in between. CDR3 sequence reads: CASSLATAFSGANVLTF. CDR3 DNA: TGTGCCAGCAGCTTAGCGACGGCGTTCTCTGGGGCCAACGTCCTGACTTTC.

This clonotype showed up many times. The chain has TRBV7-9 and TRBJ2-1; the D is unclear. The CDR3 sequence is 13 residues long. The germline gives CDR1 SEHNR, CDR2 FQNEAQ (reference sequence). V lost 5 bases and J lost 5, with 10 bases in between. CDR3 sequence (DNA): TGTGCCAGCAGCCCCTCGCGCCACAATGAGCAGTTCTTC. Protein sequence: CASSPSRHNEQFF.

This clonotype was observed many times. The chain links TRBV7-8 to TRBJ2-1; D might be TRBD2 (7 bases). Germline CDR1 is SGHVS and CDR2 is FQNEAQ. Trimming left V 5 bases short and J 7 bases short, with 18 bases between. The CDR3 covers 15 residues. Here the CDR3 reads CASSTSRGGANEQFF. CDR3 coding DNA: TGTGCCAGCAGCACCTCTAGGGGGGGGGCAAATGAGCAGTTCTTC.

The table lists this clonotype with many counts. The gene calls are TRBV25-1 and TRBJ2-1, with no clear D. This CDR3 contains 12 residues. From germline, CDR1 is MGHDK and CDR2 SYGVNS. Trimming took off 6 bases at V and 10 bases at J, with 13 bases between the two ends. The CDR3 protein is CASSLKGGEQFF. The CDR3 DNA follows: TGTGCCAGCAGCCTGAAGGGTGGAGAGCAGTTCTTC.

This clonotype was picked up many times. V usage is TRBV6-6 and J usage is TRBJ2-4; D remains unclear. This CDR3 has 20 residues. V was shortened by 5 bases and J by 1 base, with 27 bases between the two germline ends. Germline V gene sequence: CDR1 MNHNY, CDR2 SVGAGI (reference sequence). The CDR3 coding sequence is TGTGCCAGCAGTGAGGCTCGCTTCGGTTTCGGCGGTACGGCCAAAAACATTCAGTACTTC. This gives the protein CASSEARFGFGGTAKNIQYF.

The V gene is TRBV12-3 or TRBV12-4, the J gene TRBJ1-5; D gene unclear. The CDR3 has 14 amino acids. Trimming removed 7 bases at V and 2 bases at J, with 12 bases between. The CDR3 DNA reads as TGTGCCAGCACCCCGCGGGTGGGCAATCAGCCCCAGCATTTT. As protein: CASTPRVGNQPQHF.

This clonotype was detected many times. V is TRBV7-2 and J is TRBJ2-7; maybe TRBD2 (6 bases). Trimming removed 5 bases at V and 6 bases at J, with 14 bases between. Germline CDR1 reads SGHTA; CDR2 reads FQGNSA. The CDR3 loop spans 13 amino acids. The CDR3 sequence: CASSLGGSREQYF. In DNA, the CDR3 is TGTGCCAGCAGCCTCGGGGGTTCTCGCGAGCAGTACTTC.

This clonotype appeared many times. The chain uses TRBV20-1 and TRBJ2-7; D tentatively reads TRBD1 or TRBD2 (5 bases each). V was clipped by 4 bases and J by 1 base, with 11 bases between them. The germline gives CDR1 DFQATT, CDR2 SNEGSKA (reference sequence). CDR3 length equals 13 residues. The chain's CDR3 is CSAKRSGSYEQYF. For the CDR3, the DNA is TGCAGTGCTAAGCGGTCAGGGTCCTACGAGCAGTACTTC.

This clonotype was detected only a few times. The chain uses TRBV20-1 and TRBJ1-5; tentatively, D is TRBD1 (6 bases). Germline CDR1 reads DFQATT; CDR2 reads SNEGSKA (reference sequence). Deletions cut 5 bases from V and 6 bases from J, with 23 bases between. The CDR3 spans 16 residues. This chain's CDR3 is CSASGGQGRNGQPQHF. CDR3 nucleotide sequence: TGCAGTGCTTCCGGAGGCCAGGGGCGCAACGGTCAGCCCCAGCATTTT.

This clonotype was counted at least ten times. V usage is TRBV7-2 and J usage is TRBJ1-1; D remains unclear. Germline lookup yields CDR1 SGHTA and CDR2 FQGNSA. V lost 1 base to trimming and J lost 4 bases, with 10 bases between them. This CDR3 contains 14 residues. CDR3: CASSLDAGSTEAFF. In DNA, the CDR3 is TGTGCCAGCAGCTTAGATGCGGGGAGCACTGAAGCTTTCTTT.

This clonotype was seen ten or more times. At one of its ends the junction is not consistent with the germline gene, which may arise from a read error. The chain uses TRBV7-7 and TRBJ2-5; D tentatively reads TRBD1 or TRBD2 (6 bases each). Germline CDR1 reads SSHAT; CDR2 reads FNYEAQ (reference sequence). This CDR3 has 17 residues. The CDR3 DNA reads TGTGCTAGCAGCTTATCCCCGACAGGAGGGGGGAGAGAGACCCAGTACTTC. It specifies CASSLSPTGGGRETQYF.

This clonotype was recorded many times. The chain carries TRBV12-3 or TRBV12-4 and TRBJ2-1; 9 bases are a match to TRBD1. The V and J ends lost 6 bases and 14 bases, in that order; junction bases with no gene match: 8. This CDR3 region has 12 residues. DNA for the CDR3: TGTGCCAGCAGCCCGGGACAGGGTCGGAAGTTCTTC. It specifies CASSPGQGRKFF.